Listed below are T cell receptor beta chains from one sample, sequenced in a study of blood T cell repertoires in COVID-19. Some clones are missing from TCRdb's copy, which holds only in-frame ones; the method was immunoSEQ multiplex PCR. The sample lists fewer than 350,000 clones; approximately 87% were seen once. Sequencing was done on a sample of peripheral blood. The receptors originated from a young woman with COVID-19, enrolled during active disease. Each CDR3 is given with its conserved first and last residue. A D gene is named only where the DNA matches it firmly. Part of the rows lack a size; the others show once, few, many or a class for expanded clones.

V gene	D gene	J gene	clone size	CDR3 DNA	CDR3 protein
TRBV2	-	TRBJ1-2	-	TGTGTCTCCACTCACCTGCCCGCCCCGCGAGGCTACACCTTC	CVSTHLPAPRGYTF
TRBV5-4	-	TRBJ1-2	few	TGTGCCAGCAGCTACCGAGGCTCAACTCGGGAGGGCTACACCTTC	CASSYRGSTREGYTF
TRBV2	TRBD1	TRBJ1-4	-	TGTGCCAGCAGTCAGCTGGGACAGGGGGGCGAAAAACTGTTTTTT	CASSQLGQGGEKLFF
TRBV19	-	TRBJ1-1	once	TGTGCCAGTAGTACCGCGGGTACTGAAGCTTTCTTT	CASSTAGTEAFF
TRBV11-2	-	TRBJ1-6	-	TGTGCCAGCAGCTTAGCCCCAACTCCCCAAACACCCCTCCACTTT	CASSLAPTPQTPLHF
TRBV5-1	TRBD2	TRBJ2-7	-	TGCGCCAGCAGCGTAACTAGCGGGGGGTCTTCCGAGCAGTACTTC	CASSVTSGGSSEQYF
TRBV5-1	TRBD2	TRBJ2-7	-	TGCGCCAGCAGCTTGACGGGGGGGCCTGTCGAGAAGTACTTC	CASSLTGGPVEKYF
TRBV6-4	-	TRBJ1-1	many	TGTGCCAGCACCGACATCCCGGGGGGGTACACTGAAGCTTTCTTT	CASTDIPGGYTEAFF
TRBV25-1	TRBD1	TRBJ2-3	-	TGTGCCAGCAGTGAGTACTCCGGGACAGGGGGCGACGATACGCAGTATTTT	CASSEYSGTGGDDTQYF
TRBV7-8	-	TRBJ2-3	-	TGTGCCAGCAGAGGGGGGGTCCCGTGGGATACGCAGTATTTT	CASRGGVPWDTQYF
TRBV6-1	TRBD1	TRBJ2-3	-	TGTGCCAGCAGTGCCTTAACGGGGACAGGGCCAGATACGCAGTATTTT	CASSALTGTGPDTQYF
TRBV2	TRBD1	TRBJ1-2	-	TGTGCCAGCAGTGGACAGGGAGAGGGCTACACCTTC	CASSGQGEGYTF
TRBV23-1	-	TRBJ1-1	-	TGCGCCAGCAGCCCCTCAACTCAGGGGAACACTGAAGCTTTCTTT	CASSPSTQGNTEAFF
TRBV10-1	-	TRBJ1-2	-	TGCGCCAGCAGTGACACGGGTAACTATGGCTACACCTTC	CASSDTGNYGYTF
TRBV28	TRBD1	TRBJ1-6	-	TGTGCCAGCAGTGATCCAGGGGGCGCAAGTTTAACCCTCCACTTT	CASSDPGGASLTLHF
TRBV15	TRBD1	TRBJ1-2	-	TGTGCCACCAGCAGAGACCCAGGGGGGCGGGTATATGGCTACACCTTC	CATSRDPGGRVYGYTF
TRBV6-5	-	TRBJ2-1	-	TGTGCCAGCAGCACTTCCCTCAATGAGCAGTTCTTC	CASSTSLNEQFF
TRBV19	-	TRBJ1-5	-	TGTGCCAGTAGTATAGATCCCCAGGGTCAGCCCCAGCATTTT	CASSIDPQGQPQHF
TRBV11-2	-	TRBJ2-1	-	TGTGCCAGCAGCTTAGGCATCGGGGGTTTGGGCAATGAGCAGTTCTTC	CASSLGIGGLGNEQFF
TRBV11-2	TRBD1	TRBJ2-5	-	TGTGCCAGCAGTGGGATTTCAGGGGGCAAGGGAGAGACCCAGTACTTC	CASSGISGGKGETQYF
TRBV29-1	TRBD1	TRBJ1-2	-	TGCAGCGCACAGGGACAGGGGTTGGGCTACACCTTC	CSAQGQGLGYTF
TRBV29-1	-	TRBJ2-7	once	TGCAGCGTTGTTCAACAGCCCAACTCCTACGAGCAGTACTTC	CSVVQQPNSYEQYF
TRBV12-3/TRBV12-4	TRBD1	TRBJ2-7	once	TGTGCCAGCACATGGGGACAGTACTACGAGCAGTACTTC	CASTWGQYYEQYF
TRBV9	-	TRBJ1-2	-	TGTGCCAGCAGCGTCCGGAGGGGAGGGAGGGATGGCTACACCTTC	CASSVRRGGRDGYTF
TRBV11-2	TRBD1	TRBJ2-1	-	TGTGCCAGCAGGAGACCGGGACAGAGCTCCTACAATGAGCAGTTCTTC	CASRRPGQSSYNEQFF
TRBV3-1/TRBV3-2	TRBD1	TRBJ2-7	-	TGTGCCAGCAGCCAACGGACAGGAAGTCTCGCTGGGCAGTACTTC	CASSQRTGSLAGQYF
TRBV6-5	TRBD1	TRBJ1-3	-	TGTGCCAGCAGCTACCAGGGGGTCGGAAACACCATATATTTT	CASSYQGVGNTIYF
TRBV7-9	-	TRBJ2-2	-	TGTGCCAGCACCATCGTCGAGACCGGGGAGCTGTTTTTT	CASTIVETGELFF
TRBV6-5	-	TRBJ2-3	-	TGTGCCAGCGGGATTGCGGGAGATACGCAGTATTTT	CASGIAGDTQYF
TRBV28	-	TRBJ2-5	-	TGTGCCAGCAAACAGGGTGGAGAGACCCAGTACTTC	CASKQGGETQYF
TRBV10-1	-	TRBJ2-5	once	TGCGCCAGCAGTGCCCCAGGGGAAGAGACCCAGTACTTC	CASSAPGEETQYF
TRBV28	-	TRBJ2-7	many	TGTGCCAGCAGCGTTACCTCTAACTCCTACGAGCAGTACTTC	CASSVTSNSYEQYF
TRBV28	-	TRBJ1-5	-	TGTGCCAGCAGTTTGAGTGTCGCCGGGGGAGAAAGAGAGCCCCAGCATTTT	CASSLSVAGGEREPQHF
TRBV7-9	-	TRBJ1-2	-	TGTGCCAGCAGCCCTTCCCGGACAGACTATGGCTACACCTTC	CASSPSRTDYGYTF
TRBV27	-	TRBJ2-7	-	TGTGCCAGCAGTTTATCAGGGGGCTCCTACGAGCAGTACTTC	CASSLSGGSYEQYF
TRBV2	-	TRBJ1-5	-	TGTGCCAGCAGTTTTCAGGGTCGCAATCAGCCCCAGCATTTT	CASSFQGRNQPQHF
TRBV11-1	-	TRBJ2-3	-	TGTGCCAGCAGCTTAGGTTACGCGGGTACGCAGTATTTT	CASSLGYAGTQYF
TRBV10-1	TRBD1	TRBJ2-3	-	TGCGCCAGCAGTGAAGATAGGGGGCTGCGAAGCACAGATACGCAGTATTTT	CASSEDRGLRSTDTQYF
TRBV10-1	-	TRBJ1-6	-	TGCGCCCTACTGCTACCGGGCGCGGGGAGCTCCTATAATTCACCCCTCCACTTT	CALLLPGAGSSYNSPLHF
TRBV2	-	TRBJ2-5	-	TGTGCCAGCAGGAGAACGACTCAAGAGACCCAGTACTTC	CASRRTTQETQYF
TRBV3-1/TRBV3-2	-	TRBJ2-5	-	TGTGCCAGCAGCCGCCGTGGGAGGCGACAAGAGACCCAGTACTTC	CASSRRGRRQETQYF
TRBV14	-	TRBJ1-1	-	TGTGCCGACGGGGGGCCCTCACCATTACCCAAGGGAGCTTTCTTT	CADGGPSPLPKGAFF
TRBV27	TRBD1	TRBJ2-7	few	TGTGCCAGCAGCGAGACCGGGACAGGTATGGACGAGCAGTACTTC	CASSETGTGMDEQYF
TRBV10-1	-	TRBJ1-2	once	TGCGCCAGCAGTGAGTCCGGGGGACCCCGATATGGCTACACCTTC	CASSESGGPRYGYTF
TRBV10-3	TRBD1	TRBJ1-3	-	TGTGCCATCAGCCCGAGGGGGACAGGAGGAAACACCATATATTTT	CAISPRGTGGNTIYF
TRBV5-4	TRBD2	TRBJ2-1	-	TGTGCCAGCAGCCCCAGGACTAGCGGGGGGGGCAATGAGCAGTTCTTC	CASSPRTSGGGNEQFF
TRBV4-1	-	TRBJ2-5	-	TGCGCCAGCAGCCAAGGTTTGGGCAGGGGCCAAGAGACCCAGTACTTC	CASSQGLGRGQETQYF
TRBV5-8	-	TRBJ2-1	-	TGTGCCAGCAGCTTTATCGGTGAGCAGTTCTTC	CASSFIGEQFF
TRBV5-1	-	TRBJ2-2	-	TGCGCCAGCAGCTTGAATCCAGGGGGGCCTTCCTACACCGGGGAGCTGTTTTTT	CASSLNPGGPSYTGELFF
TRBV9	TRBD1	TRBJ1-3	-	TGTGCCAGCAGCATCACAGCCAGGACAGGGCCCCCTGGAAACACCATATATTTT	CASSITARTGPPGNTIYF
TRBV5-4	-	TRBJ2-5	-	TGTGCCAGCAGCTTACGGACAGATCAAGAGACCCAGTACTTC	CASSLRTDQETQYF
TRBV2	TRBD2	TRBJ2-4	-	TGTGCCAGCAGTGATCTCTTAGCTAGCGGGGGGCTTATTCAGTACTTC	CASSDLLASGGLIQYF
TRBV5-1	-	TRBJ2-1	-	TGCGCCAGCAGCTTGGTAGGGGGGGCCCGACCGACTGAGCAGTTCTTC	CASSLVGGARPTEQFF
TRBV7-9	-	TRBJ2-2	-	TGTGCCAGCAGCCCTACAGGGAGCGACGGGGAGCTGTTTTTT	CASSPTGSDGELFF
TRBV4-1	-	TRBJ2-1	-	TGCGCCAGTCGGCTCCTCCTATTAGGGGATGATGAGCAGTTCTTC	CASRLLLLGDDEQFF
TRBV6-2/TRBV6-3	TRBD1	TRBJ1-2	-	TGTGCCAGCAGTTACAAGGGGACAGGTCTTAGTGACACCTTC	CASSYKGTGLSDTF
TRBV2	TRBD1	TRBJ1-2	-	TGTGCCAGCAGTGGACTCAGACAGGGCATTTCGTACTATGGCTACACCTTC	CASSGLRQGISYYGYTF
TRBV7-2	TRBD1	TRBJ1-2	-	TGTGCCAGCAGCTCTAGTACGGGGACAGGGGGCTATGGCTACACCTTC	CASSSSTGTGGYGYTF
TRBV5-1	TRBD1	TRBJ1-2	-	TGCGCCAGCAGCTTCCGGGAACAGGGGCGGTCTAACTATGGCTACACCTTC	CASSFREQGRSNYGYTF